This T cell receptor (beta chain) was documented in a study of Tregs in tolerant kidney transplant recipients. General observations from the study: Antigen-driven expansion was suggested because donor-specific Tregs expanded more than all Tregs in tolerant patients. Validation in larger populations is needed because few patients were studied. For some patients, primers changed over time, blocking nucleotide-level comparison.

This table comes from immunoSEQ multiplex PCR, and its TCRdb copy is limited to in-frame clones, with some not included. This sample carries around 30,000 clones, with approximately 1.7% going to the ten biggest clones. The trim removed 0 bases at V and 2 bases at J, leaving 7 bases unmatched. This CDR3 spans 17 amino acids. The V gene's germline CDR1 is LNHDA and CDR2 SQIVND (reference sequence). Recipients received nonmyeloablative bone marrow transplants from related graft donors, with transient mixed chimerism. Points on this clone: The antigen is unknown. Coverage ceases 3 residues before the CDR3 finishes, and the germline J gene fills in the end.

This rearrangement joins TRBV19 to TRBJ2-3, with 8 bases that match TRBD2. Source: CD4+ T cells from blood (PBMCs), taken 24 months after the transplant. The sequence derives from a human patient who received a combined kidney and bone marrow transplant. The graft donor may have contributed some T cells. This chain's CDR3 is CASSIDLGAGATDTQYF. The covered CDR3 bases are TGTGCCAGTAGTATAGATCTCGGAGCGGGAGCCACAGATACG.